One and the same sample provided the 15 T cell receptor beta chains below, sequenced in a study of spatial heterogeneity in lung cancer. The sample's time point: blood at routine non-recurrence follow-up after resection. TCRdb passed the 5' RACE reads through MiXCR, listing each CDR3 protein once. The sample comprises approximately 93,000 distinct CDR3 sequences, approximately 19% of which are singletons, and around a fifth rests with the top ten. The specimen was PBMCs, collected at follow-up. These receptors all stem from a male donor with early-stage non-small cell lung cancer.

This clonotype was seen more than once but under ten times. This sequence joins TRBV5-6 and TRBJ2-5, with D unresolved. V was pared by 2 bases and J by 2 bases, with 7 bases between. Germline V CDR1 and CDR2: SGHDT, YYEEEE. The CDR3 length is 13 residues. The CDR3 region has the DNA TGTGCCAGCAGCTTTTGGAGTCAAGAGACCCAGTACTTC. Translation: CASSFWSQETQYF.

This clonotype was seen a few times. The chain employs TRBV9 and TRBJ2-2; 9 positions match TRBD2. CDR1 SGDLS and CDR2 YYNGEE come from the germline V gene. The CDR3 is 14 residues long. The ends lost 3 bases at V and 6 bases at J; junction bases unmatched: 3. The CDR3 region is CASSAGGGAGELFF. In DNA, the CDR3 is TGTGCCAGCAGCGCCGGCGGGGGGGCCGGGGAGCTGTTTTTT.

This clonotype was observed a few times. The genes are TRBV9 and TRBJ1-5; a weak D match, TRBD1 (5 bases). CDR1 is SGDLS, CDR2 YYNGEE, per germline. The CDR3 totals 15 residues. Between the trimmed V and J ends, which lost 4 bases and 5 bases, there was a span of 16 bases. DNA for the CDR3: TGTGCCAGCAGCCAGGGCACGGGTAGGCATCAGCCCCAGCATTTT. Its translation is CASSQGTGRHQPQHF.

This clonotype turned up a few times. V and J are TRBV3-1 and TRBJ2-6; TRBD2 matches 10 bases. The germline gives CDR1 LGHDT, CDR2 YNNKEL (reference sequence). V dropped 5 bases and J dropped 2; count of bases not matched to a gene: 3. The CDR3 runs to 16 residues. The CDR3 DNA follows: TGTGCCAGCAGCTTTGGACTAGCGGCTGGGGCCAACGTCCTGACTTTC. This gives the protein CASSFGLAAGANVLTF.

This chain links TRBV12-3 or TRBV12-4 with TRBJ1-1; possibly TRBD1 for D (6 bases). Between the trimmed V and J ends, which lost 5 bases and 5 bases, there was a span of 12 bases. The CDR3 contains 13 residues. The CDR3: CASSRTEGTEAFF. The CDR3 DNA is TGTGCCAGCAGTAGGACAGAGGGAACTGAAGCTTTCTTT.

In its sample, this clonotype was seen a few times. The chain joins TRBV6-5 to TRBJ2-6; TRBD1 is a possible D gene (6 bases). There are 15 residues in the CDR3. Germline V CDR1 and CDR2: MNHEY, SVGAGI. V dropped 5 bases and J dropped 2 bases, with 10 bases sitting between them. CDR3 DNA: TGTGCCAGCAGTCCACGGACAGCTGGGGCCAACGTCCTGACTTTC. Protein sequence: CASSPRTAGANVLTF.

The genes are TRBV2 and TRBJ2-7; the D is unclear. CDR1 SNHLY and CDR2 FYNNEI come from the germline V gene. This CDR3 spans 14 amino acids. The V and J ends lost 4 bases and 6 bases respectively, with 16 bases between them. The CDR3: CASSGNRREPEQYF. Here the CDR3 DNA reads TGTGCCAGCAGTGGGAACAGACGTGAACCCGAGCAGTACTTC.

This clonotype has more than one count but fewer than ten. This chain joins TRBV18 and TRBJ1-3; tentatively, D is TRBD1 (6 bases). The CDR3 has 15 amino acids. Germline V CDR1 and CDR2: KGHSH, LQKENI. Trimming shortened V by 0 bases and J by 5 bases, and 11 bases separated the two germline ends. DNA for the CDR3: TGTGCCAGCTCACCACCGGGCAGGGGAAGAAACACCATATATTTT. This sequence encodes CASSPPGRGRNTIYF.

This clonotype was seen more than once but under ten times. The CDR3 loop reads CASSSQNTDTQYF. As DNA, the CDR3 is TGTGCCAGCAGCTCACAGAACACAGATACGCAGTATTTT. The rearrangement uses TRBV7-2 and TRBJ2-3; D call uncertain. Trimming took 4 bases from V and 2 from J, leaving 7 bases between them. CDR3 length: 13 amino acids. The germline V gene has CDR1 SGHTA and CDR2 FQGNSA.

The chain recombines TRBV6-6 with TRBJ1-2, with TRBD1 as a possible D gene (6 bases). The CDR3 covers 13 residues. V was cut by 2 bases and J by 2 bases, with 6 bases left in between. The germline gives CDR1 MNHNY, CDR2 SVGAGI (reference sequence). CDR3 sequence: CASSYDRNYGYTF. The CDR3 coding sequence is TGTGCCAGCAGTTACGACAGGAACTATGGCTACACCTTC.

This clonotype was recorded once. The V gene is TRBV2, the J gene TRBJ2-3; 10 bases are a match to TRBD1. The J segment lost 6 bases and the V segment lost 6 bases, leaving 9 bases of the junction unmatched. The CDR3 is 15 amino acids. CDR1 and CDR2 (germline): SNHLY, FYNNEI. The CDR3 nucleotides read TGTGCCAGCAGACCGGGACAGGGGTTGACGGATACGCAGTATTTT. Its translation is CASRPGQGLTDTQYF. The full variable domain, its missing parts supplied by reference TRBV2 and TRBJ2-3, is EPEVTQTPSHQVTQMGQEVILRCVPISNHLYFYWYRQILGQKVEFLVSFYNNEISEKSEIFDDQFSVERPDGSNFTLKIRSTKLEDSAMYFCASRPGQGLTDTQYFGPGTRLTVL.

The CDR3 bases are TGTGCCAGCAGCCGACGCCATTGGGGGGCAGCTAATGGCTACACCTTC. Translating gives CASSRRHWGAANGYTF. The chain combines TRBV3-1 with TRBJ1-2, with TRBD1 as a possible D gene (6 bases). Germline loops: CDR1 LGHDT, CDR2 YNNKEL (reference sequence). V was shortened by 4 bases and J by 6 bases, with 21 bases between the two germline ends. CDR3 length: 16 residues.

For this clonotype: This sequence may be a read error, since a much larger clone differs from it by one base. The V call is TRBV12-2, the J call TRBJ2-5. TRBV12-2 counts as a pseudogene. This CDR3 is built from 10 residues. CDR3 residues: CASRQETQYF. CDR3 nucleotides: TGTGCAAGTCGCCAGGAGACCCAGTACTTC.

The chain joins TRBV12-3 or TRBV12-4 to TRBJ2-1, with 8 bases aligning to TRBD1. This CDR3 has 16 residues. With 6 bases clipped from V and 4 bases from J, the junction kept 11 bases outside the gene matches. Here the CDR3 reads CASRPSGTGLYNEQFF. For the CDR3, the DNA is TGTGCCAGCAGGCCTTCCGGGACAGGACTTTACAATGAGCAGTTCTTC.

The chain links TRBV13 to TRBJ2-3, with D perhaps TRBD1 or TRBD2 (6 bases each). The CDR3 length is 14 residues. V lost 2 bases and J lost 5, with 11 bases in between. CDR1 is PRHDT, CDR2 FYEKMQ, per germline (reference sequence). The CDR3 loop reads CASSLTGAGDTQYF. The CDR3 DNA is TGTGCCAGCAGCTTAACGGGGGCAGGAGATACGCAGTATTTT.